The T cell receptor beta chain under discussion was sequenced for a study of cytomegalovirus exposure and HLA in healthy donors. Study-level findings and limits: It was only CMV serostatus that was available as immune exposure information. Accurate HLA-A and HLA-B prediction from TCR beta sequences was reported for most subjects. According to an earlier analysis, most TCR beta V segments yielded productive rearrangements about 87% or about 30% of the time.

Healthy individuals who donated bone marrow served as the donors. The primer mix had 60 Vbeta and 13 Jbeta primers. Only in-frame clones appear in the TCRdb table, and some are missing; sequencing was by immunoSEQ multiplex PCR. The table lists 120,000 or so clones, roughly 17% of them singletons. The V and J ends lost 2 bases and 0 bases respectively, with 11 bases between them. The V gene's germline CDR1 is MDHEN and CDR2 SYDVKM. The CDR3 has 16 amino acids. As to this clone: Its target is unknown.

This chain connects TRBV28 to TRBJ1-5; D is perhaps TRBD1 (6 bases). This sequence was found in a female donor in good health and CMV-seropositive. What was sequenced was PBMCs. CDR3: CASSLTQGYSNQPQHF. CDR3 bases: TGTGCCAGCAGTTTAACCCAGGGGTATAGCAATCAGCCCCAGCATTTT. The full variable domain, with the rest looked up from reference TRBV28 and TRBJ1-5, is DVKVTQSSRYLVKRTGEKVFLECVQDMDHENMFWYRQDPGLGLRLIYFSYDVKMKEKGDIPEGYSVSREKKERFSLILESASTNQTSMYLCASSLTQGYSNQPQHFGDGTRLSIL.